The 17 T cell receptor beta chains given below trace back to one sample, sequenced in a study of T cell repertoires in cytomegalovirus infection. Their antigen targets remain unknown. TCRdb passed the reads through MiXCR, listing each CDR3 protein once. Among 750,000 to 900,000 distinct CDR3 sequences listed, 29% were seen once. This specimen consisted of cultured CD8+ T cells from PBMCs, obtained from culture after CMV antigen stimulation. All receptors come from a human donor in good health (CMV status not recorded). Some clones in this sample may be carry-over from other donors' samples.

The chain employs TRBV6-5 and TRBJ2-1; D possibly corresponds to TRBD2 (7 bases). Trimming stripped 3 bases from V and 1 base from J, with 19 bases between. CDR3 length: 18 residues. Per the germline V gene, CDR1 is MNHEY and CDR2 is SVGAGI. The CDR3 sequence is CASSYEIGGGSSYNEQFF. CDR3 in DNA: TGTGCCAGCAGTTATGAGATAGGGGGGGGCTCTTCCTACAATGAGCAGTTCTTC.

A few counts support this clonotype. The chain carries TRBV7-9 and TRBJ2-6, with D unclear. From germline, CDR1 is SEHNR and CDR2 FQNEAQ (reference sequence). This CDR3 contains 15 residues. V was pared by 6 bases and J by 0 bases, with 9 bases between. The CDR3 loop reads CASSLRFSGANVLTF. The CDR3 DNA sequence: TGTGCCAGCAGTCTTCGATTCTCTGGGGCCAACGTCCTGACTTTC.

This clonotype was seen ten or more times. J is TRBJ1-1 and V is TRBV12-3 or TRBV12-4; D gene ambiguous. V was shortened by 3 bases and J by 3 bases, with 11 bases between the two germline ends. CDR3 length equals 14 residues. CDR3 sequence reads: CASSFSSRDTEAFF. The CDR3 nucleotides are TGTGCCAGCAGTTTTAGTTCGAGGGACACTGAAGCTTTCTTT.

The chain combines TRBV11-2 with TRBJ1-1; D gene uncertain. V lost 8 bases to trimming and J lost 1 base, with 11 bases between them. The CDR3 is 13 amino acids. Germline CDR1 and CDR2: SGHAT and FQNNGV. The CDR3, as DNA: TGTGCCAGCTCCACGGGATGGAACACTGAAGCTTTCTTT. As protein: CASSTGWNTEAFF.

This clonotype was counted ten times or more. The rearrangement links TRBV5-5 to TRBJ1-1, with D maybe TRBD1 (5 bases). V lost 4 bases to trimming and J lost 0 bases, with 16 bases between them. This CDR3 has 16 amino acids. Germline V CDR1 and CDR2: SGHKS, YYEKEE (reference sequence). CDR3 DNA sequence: TGTGCCAGCAGCCTTCGGCGGGGCGAGGTGAACACTGAAGCTTTCTTT. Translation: CASSLRRGEVNTEAFF.

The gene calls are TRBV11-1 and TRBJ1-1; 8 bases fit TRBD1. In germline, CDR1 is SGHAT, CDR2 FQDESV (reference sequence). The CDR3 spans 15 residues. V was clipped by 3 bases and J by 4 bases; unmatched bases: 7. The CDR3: CASSFLATGGTEAFF. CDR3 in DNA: TGTGCCAGCAGCTTTTTAGCCACAGGGGGCACTGAAGCTTTCTTT.

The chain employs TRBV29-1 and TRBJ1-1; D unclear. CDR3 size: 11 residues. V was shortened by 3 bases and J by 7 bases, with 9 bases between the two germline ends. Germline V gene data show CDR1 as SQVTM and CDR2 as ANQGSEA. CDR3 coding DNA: TGCAGCGTTGAGCACAGACTTGAAGCTTTCTTT. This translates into CSVEHRLEAFF.

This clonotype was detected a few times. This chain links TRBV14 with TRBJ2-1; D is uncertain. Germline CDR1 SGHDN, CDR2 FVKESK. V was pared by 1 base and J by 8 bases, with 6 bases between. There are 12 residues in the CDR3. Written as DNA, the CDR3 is TGTGCCAGCAGCCAAGGTGGTTATGAGCAGTTCTTC. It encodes CASSQGGYEQFF.

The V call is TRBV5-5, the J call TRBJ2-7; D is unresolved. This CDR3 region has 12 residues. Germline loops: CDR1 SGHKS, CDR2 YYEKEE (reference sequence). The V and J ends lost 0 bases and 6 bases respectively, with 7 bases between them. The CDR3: CASSLDIGEQYV. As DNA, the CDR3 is TGTGCCAGCAGCTTGGACATTGGCGAGCAGTACGTC.

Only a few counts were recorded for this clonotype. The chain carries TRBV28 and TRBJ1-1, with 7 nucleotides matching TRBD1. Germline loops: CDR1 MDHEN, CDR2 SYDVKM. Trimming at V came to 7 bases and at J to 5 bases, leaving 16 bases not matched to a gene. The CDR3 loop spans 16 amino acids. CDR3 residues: CASTLSPRQGRTEAFF. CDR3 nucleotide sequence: TGTGCCAGCACTCTTTCTCCTCGACAGGGACGGACTGAAGCTTTCTTT.

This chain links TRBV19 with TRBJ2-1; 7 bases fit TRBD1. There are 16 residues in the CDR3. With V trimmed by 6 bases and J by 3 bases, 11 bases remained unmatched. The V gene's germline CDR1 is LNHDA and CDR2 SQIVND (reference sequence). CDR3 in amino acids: CASSLTGESGYNEQFF. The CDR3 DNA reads TGTGCCAGTAGCCTTACAGGGGAAAGTGGCTACAATGAGCAGTTCTTC.

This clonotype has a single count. This CDR3 is CASSFPDGGRNTIYF. The CDR3 DNA sequence: TGTGCCAGCAGCTTTCCGGACGGGGGAAGGAACACCATATATTTT. V gene TRBV11-2 combines with J gene TRBJ1-3; D is perhaps TRBD1 (5 bases). The CDR3 contains 15 residues. V lost 3 bases to trimming and J lost 7 bases, with 16 bases between them. Germline V gene data show CDR1 as SGHAT and CDR2 as FQNNGV.

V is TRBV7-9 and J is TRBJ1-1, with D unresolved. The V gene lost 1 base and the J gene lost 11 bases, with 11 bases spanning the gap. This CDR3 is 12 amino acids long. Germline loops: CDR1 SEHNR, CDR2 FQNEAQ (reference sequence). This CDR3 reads CASSLGRGDAFF. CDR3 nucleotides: TGTGCCAGCAGCTTAGGCAGAGGTGATGCTTTCTTT.

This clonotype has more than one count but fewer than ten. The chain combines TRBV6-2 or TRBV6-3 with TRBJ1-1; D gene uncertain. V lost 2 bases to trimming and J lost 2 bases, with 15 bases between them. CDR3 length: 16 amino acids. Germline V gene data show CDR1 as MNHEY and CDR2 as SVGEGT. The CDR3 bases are TGTGCCAGCAGTTACCTTTATCGCATGGGTAACACTGAAGCTTTCTTT. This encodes CASSYLYRMGNTEAFF.

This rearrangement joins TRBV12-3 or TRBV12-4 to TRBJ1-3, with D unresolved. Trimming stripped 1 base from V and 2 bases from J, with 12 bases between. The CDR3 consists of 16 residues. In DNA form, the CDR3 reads TGTGCCAGCAGTTTAGAACCGGAGAAGGCTGGAAACACCATATATTTT. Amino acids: CASSLEPEKAGNTIYF.

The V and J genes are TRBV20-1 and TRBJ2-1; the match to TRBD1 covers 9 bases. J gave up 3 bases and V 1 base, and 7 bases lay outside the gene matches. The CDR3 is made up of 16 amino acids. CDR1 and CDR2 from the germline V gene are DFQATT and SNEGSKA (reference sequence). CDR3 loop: CSARAPGQGNYNEQFF. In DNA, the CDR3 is TGCAGTGCTAGAGCCCCGGGACAGGGCAACTACAATGAGCAGTTCTTC.

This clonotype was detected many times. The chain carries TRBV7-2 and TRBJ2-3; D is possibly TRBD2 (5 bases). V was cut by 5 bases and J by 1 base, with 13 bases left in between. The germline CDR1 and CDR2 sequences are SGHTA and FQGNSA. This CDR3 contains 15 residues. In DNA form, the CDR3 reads TGTGCCAGCAGCCCCGGATGGGGAGGCACAGATACGCAGTATTTT. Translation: CASSPGWGGTDTQYF. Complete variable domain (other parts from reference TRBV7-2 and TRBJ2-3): GAGVSQSPSNKVTEKGKDVELRCDPISGHTALYWYRQSLGQGLEFLIYFQGNSAPDKSGLPSDRFSAERTGGSVSTLTIQRTQQEDSAVYLCASSPGWGGTDTQYFGPGTRLTVL.